Shown below are 30 T cell receptor beta chains from a single sample sequenced in a study of spatial heterogeneity in lung cancer. The study's findings and limits: Tumor mutation count correlated with how many alpha and beta TCRs expanded intratumorally.

Antigen specificity for these receptors is unknown. In TCRdb, the 5' RACE reads were re-called with MiXCR into one record per CDR3 protein. The sample contains around 3,600 distinct CDR3 sequences, 5.5% to 7% of which appear only once. Indicated time point: sample taken at primary tumor resection. Sequenced here: lung tumor tissue, sampled at surgery. The receptor source for this set is a male donor with early-stage non-small cell lung cancer.

As concerns this clonotype: A library prepared for alpha chains yielded this beta chain as an off-target read; its size is of little meaning. The chain is built from TRBV4-3 and TRBJ1-2; 9 bases align to TRBD1. The V segment lost 1 base and the J segment 6 bases; nucleotides outside the gene matches: 9. The V gene's germline CDR1 is LGHNA and CDR2 YSLEER. The CDR3 sequence is 16 residues long. DNA for the CDR3: TGCGCCAGCAGCCAAGTTTTACAGGGACAGGGCAATGGCTACACCTTC. This codes for CASSQVLQGQGNGYTF.

This clonotype was counted at least ten times. The library was built for alpha chains, so this beta chain is an off-target read and its size means little. This chain joins TRBV7-9 and TRBJ1-6, with D hard to call. CDR1 and CDR2 from the germline V gene are SEHNR and FQNEAQ (reference sequence). This CDR3 is built from 15 residues. Trimming took 1 base from V and 5 from J, leaving 9 bases between them. The CDR3 protein is CASSLGRGNNSPLHF. The CDR3 DNA sequence: TGTGCCAGCAGCTTAGGTCGGGGAAATAATTCACCCCTCCACTTT.

This clonotype was counted at least ten times. Because this beta chain is a stray read in a library intended to capture alpha chains, its abundance should not be given much weight. Here the CDR3 DNA reads TGTGCCAGCAGCTTAAAGGGAAGCAAAAACATTCAGTACTTC. It encodes CASSLKGSKNIQYF. This chain uses TRBV7-9 with TRBJ2-4; D is unclear. Trimming pared 2 bases from V and 3 bases from J, leaving 8 bases between. Looked up from germline, CDR1 is SEHNR and CDR2 is FQNEAQ (reference sequence). This CDR3 has 14 residues.

Of note for this clonotype: This beta chain is an off-target read within a library intended for alpha chains, so its frequency means little. This CDR3 is CASSLAIAKYNEQFF. Written as DNA, the CDR3 is TGTGCCAGCAGCTTAGCCATCGCGAAATACAATGAGCAGTTCTTC. The rearrangement joins TRBV7-3 to TRBJ2-1; D uncertain. V lost 2 bases to trimming and J lost 4 bases, with 12 bases between them. This CDR3 region has 15 residues. Germline V gene sequence: CDR1 SGHTA, CDR2 FQGTGA.

This clonotype is labeled medium-sized. Because the library targeted alpha chains, this beta chain is an off-target read whose size means little. This sequence joins TRBV25-1 and TRBJ2-3; no firm D call. CDR1 and CDR2 (germline): MGHDK, SYGVNS. V was shortened by 4 bases and J by 0 bases, with 2 bases between the two germline ends. The CDR3 consists of 12 residues. CDR3: CASSASTDTQYF. The DNA for the CDR3 is TGTGCCAGCAGTGCTAGCACAGATACGCAGTATTTT.

This clonotype counts as medium-sized (0.01 to 0.1%). This beta chain represents an off-target read in a library built for alpha chains; its size is of limited meaning. This chain links TRBV9 with TRBJ1-1; D is unclear. The CDR3 loop spans 14 amino acids. V gave up 0 bases and J gave up 5 bases, with 11 bases separating them. Germline V gene data show CDR1 as SGDLS and CDR2 as YYNGEE. CDR3 nucleotides: TGTGCCAGCAGCGTAGGTGAGTTAGGAACTGAAGCTTTCTTT. It codes for CASSVGELGTEAFF. The full variable domain, its missing parts supplied by reference TRBV9 and TRBJ1-1, is DSGVTQTPKHLITATGQRVTLRCSPRSGDLSVYWYQQSLDQGLQFLIQYYNGEERAKGNILERFSAQQFPDLHSELNLSSLELGDSALYFCASSVGELGTEAFFGQGTRLTVV.

This clonotype counts as medium-sized. Being off target in a library aimed at alpha chains, this beta chain has a size of little meaning. The V and J genes are TRBV11-3 and TRBJ1-1; TRBD1 matches at 8 bases. The V gene's germline CDR1 is SGHNT and CDR2 YENEEA. The CDR3 has 14 amino acids. Unmatched junction bases numbered 3, after V lost 4 bases and J lost 2 bases. CDR3 nucleotides: TGTGCCAGCAGCTGGACAGGGATAAACACTGAAGCTTTCTTT. Translating gives CASSWTGINTEAFF.

This clonotype has at least ten counts. In a library made to pick up alpha chains, this beta chain is a stray read with a size that means little. The J gene is TRBJ2-1, the V gene TRBV11-3, with 11 bases fitting TRBD2. The CDR3 is made up of 16 amino acids. Germline CDR1 SGHNT, CDR2 YENEEA. V trimming: 6 bases; J trimming: 6 bases; junction bases outside the gene matches: 10. CDR3 in DNA: TGTGCCAGCAGTTCTGGGACTAGCGGCGGGGGCAATGAGCAGTTCTTC. Protein sequence: CASSSGTSGGGNEQFF.

By its share, this clonotype is medium-sized. This beta chain was picked up by a library intended for alpha chains and is off target, so its count carries little meaning. The rearrangement links TRBV20-1 to TRBJ2-3, with TRBD2 as a possible D gene (6 bases). The germline V gene has CDR1 DFQATT and CDR2 SNEGSKA (reference sequence). V was pared by 1 base and J by 3 bases, with 11 bases between. The CDR3 length is 14 residues. The CDR3 sequence: CSARVGTGTDTQYF. DNA of the CDR3: TGCAGTGCTAGAGTGGGGACTGGGACAGATACGCAGTATTTT.

This clonotype is deemed medium-sized. This beta chain turned up in a library designed for alpha chains; as an off-target read, its abundance says little. The rearrangement joins TRBV3-1 to TRBJ2-1; D gene ambiguous. From germline, CDR1 is LGHDT and CDR2 YNNKEL (reference sequence). This CDR3 spans 12 amino acids. V was trimmed by 1 base and J by 9 bases, leaving 7 bases between them. The CDR3 reads CASSQVATEQFF. CDR3 DNA: TGTGCCAGCAGCCAAGTTGCGACTGAGCAGTTCTTC.

To note about this clonotype: This beta chain is an unintended read in a library built for alpha chains; its size means little. The V gene is TRBV3-1, the J gene TRBJ2-4; 10 bases map to TRBD1. The CDR3 is 16 residues long. Germline-derived CDR1 and CDR2 are LGHDT and YNNKEL (reference sequence). The ends lost 3 bases at V and 0 bases at J; junction bases unmatched: 2. CDR3 DNA: TGTGCCAGCAGCCAGGGACAGGGGCGAGCCAAAAACATTCAGTACTTC. Translation gives CASSQGQGRAKNIQYF.

This clonotype is deemed medium-sized (0.01 to 0.1%). This beta chain is a stray read from a library made for alpha chains; its abundance is not meaningful. The gene calls are TRBV24-1 and TRBJ2-3; D gene unclear. V was trimmed by 4 bases and J by 7 bases, leaving 14 bases between them. The CDR3 has 14 amino acids. CDR1 is KGHDR and CDR2 is SFDVKD in the germline V gene. CDR3 nucleotides: TGTGCCACCAGTGACCCGACGATGCAAAATACGCAGTATTTT. It codes for CATSDPTMQNTQYF.

This clonotype is medium-sized within its sample. This beta chain came through as a stray read in a library set up for alpha chains, and its size says little. This chain connects TRBV7-9 to TRBJ2-3; tentatively, D is TRBD2 (5 bases). Deletions cut 3 bases from V and 0 bases from J, with 7 bases between. The germline V gene has CDR1 SEHNR and CDR2 FQNEAQ (reference sequence). The CDR3 length is 14 residues. The CDR3 sequence: CASSFDYSTDTQYF. The DNA of the CDR3 is TGTGCCAGCAGCTTCGACTATAGCACAGATACGCAGTATTTT.

By proportion, this clonotype is medium-sized (0.01 to 0.1%). The library was designed around alpha chains, so this beta chain is a stray read whose abundance carries little weight. The V call is TRBV5-1, the J call TRBJ1-2; possible D gene TRBD1, 5 bases. In germline, CDR1 is SGHRS, CDR2 YFSETQ. This CDR3 has 11 amino acids. V was shortened by 0 bases and J by 8 bases, with 5 bases between the two germline ends. The CDR3 DNA is TGCGCCAGCAGCTTGGGGGGCGGCTACACCTTC. Protein sequence: CASSLGGGYTF.

In this sample, this clonotype turned up many times. Little can be read into the size of this beta chain, an off-target read in a library designed for alpha chains. The gene calls are TRBV6-5 and TRBJ1-5; D is unresolved. V dropped 0 bases and J dropped 5 bases, with 5 bases sitting between them. CDR3 size: 13 residues. CDR1 is MNHEY and CDR2 is SVGAGI in the germline V gene. In DNA form, the CDR3 reads TGTGCCAGCAGTTACTCGATGGATCAGCCCCAGCATTTT. Its translation: CASSYSMDQPQHF.

This clonotype was recorded many times. Within a library made for alpha chains, this beta chain is off target, and its count is uninformative. This chain connects TRBV2 to TRBJ1-5, with D unclear. V was clipped by 0 bases and J by 2 bases, with 11 bases between them. Germline-derived CDR1 and CDR2 are SNHLY and FYNNEI. The CDR3 has 16 residues. The CDR3 nucleotides are TGTGCCAGCAGTGAAGCGCAGGAGGGCGGCAATCAGCCCCAGCATTTT. Its translation: CASSEAQEGGNQPQHF.

In this sample, this clonotype is medium-sized. Since it is a stray read in a library aimed at alpha chains, this beta chain has a size that is not meaningful. This chain connects TRBV20-1 to TRBJ1-2; possible D gene TRBD1, 6 bases. Germline V lookup: CDR1 DFQATT, CDR2 SNEGSKA (reference sequence). There are 13 residues in the CDR3. DNA of the CDR3: TGCCTTTCTCCAGGGGATTCGAACTATGGCTACACCTTC. It encodes CLSPGDSNYGYTF.

By proportion, this clonotype is medium-sized. This beta chain is an off-target read within a library intended for alpha chains, so its frequency means little. The rearrangement links TRBV11-2 to TRBJ1-2; 7 bases agree with TRBD1. This CDR3 is built from 15 residues. Trimming took 5 bases from V and 3 from J; bases not matched to a gene: 9. Per the germline V gene, CDR1 is SGHAT and CDR2 is FQNNGV. CDR3 DNA sequence: TGTGCCAGCAGCACCTACCAGGGGGGCGACTATGGCTACACCTTC. Translated, it gives CASSTYQGGDYGYTF.

This clonotype is termed medium-sized. This beta chain was picked up by a library intended for alpha chains and is off target, so its count carries little meaning. This chain links TRBV24-1 with TRBJ1-3; the D is unclear. The CDR3 contains 11 residues. With 7 bases removed from V and 1 base from J, the gap between germline ends came to 1 base. Germline V CDR1 and CDR2: KGHDR, SFDVKD. The CDR3 DNA sequence: TGTGCCACCAGATCTGGAAACACCATATATTTT. Translated, it gives CATRSGNTIYF.

This clonotype appeared many times. A library prepared for alpha chains yielded this beta chain as an off-target read; its size is of little meaning. The V and J genes are TRBV20-1 and TRBJ1-4, with D tentatively TRBD1 (6 bases). CDR1 and CDR2 from the germline V gene are DFQATT and SNEGSKA (reference sequence). Trimming removed 1 base at V and 7 bases at J, with 16 bases between. CDR3 size: 15 residues. The CDR3: CSARGGAGASEKLFF. The CDR3 region has the DNA TGCAGTGCTAGAGGGGGGGCCGGGGCGAGTGAAAAACTGTTTTTT.

With respect to this clonotype: This beta chain came through as a stray read in a library set up for alpha chains, and its size says little. V is TRBV19 and J is TRBJ2-3; TRBD1 agrees at 9 bases. This CDR3 has 20 residues. The germline V gene encodes CDR1 LNHDA and CDR2 SQIVND (reference sequence). Unmatched junction bases numbered 19, after V lost 2 bases and J lost 4 bases. CDR3 residues: CASSITERTGVDLVADTQYF. The CDR3 DNA is TGTGCCAGTAGTATAACGGAGAGGACAGGGGTCGATTTAGTTGCAGATACGCAGTATTTT. Variable domain in full (rest from reference TRBV19 and TRBJ2-3): DGGITQSPKYLFRKEGQNVTLSCEQNLNHDAMYWYRQDPGQGLRLIYYSQIVNDFQKGDIAEGYSVSREKKESFPLTVTSAQKNPTAFYLCASSITERTGVDLVADTQYFGPGTRLTVL.

In its sample, this clonotype is medium-sized. With the library built for alpha chains, this beta chain is off target and its frequency is not meaningful. The CDR3: CASSSGQTQREQYV. The CDR3 nucleotides are TGTGCCAGCAGCTCGGGTCAAACTCAGAGGGAGCAGTACGTC. The chain joins TRBV28 to TRBJ2-7; D is ambiguous. CDR3 length: 14 amino acids. V was cut by 6 bases and J by 7 bases, with 19 bases left in between. Per germline, CDR1 MDHEN and CDR2 SYDVKM.

Judged by abundance, this clonotype is medium-sized. This beta chain lies outside the target of a library built for alpha chains; its clone size means little. V is TRBV12-3 or TRBV12-4 and J is TRBJ2-1, with 13 bases aligning to TRBD2. CDR3 size: 17 residues. J was trimmed by 5 bases and V by 8 bases; bases with no gene match: 12. The CDR3 loop reads CASWNAGTSGTHNEQFF. CDR3 nucleotides: TGTGCCAGCTGGAACGCCGGGACTAGCGGGACCCACAATGAGCAGTTCTTC.

On this clonotype: Since it is a stray read in a library aimed at alpha chains, this beta chain has a size that is not meaningful. The chain links TRBV12-3 or TRBV12-4 to TRBJ2-2, with D perhaps TRBD1 (6 bases). V lost 6 bases and J 2 bases, leaving 10 bases between the germline ends. The CDR3 is 14 amino acids. DNA for the CDR3: TGTGCCAGCAGCCGACAGGCTAACACCGGGGAGCTGTTTTTT. This translates into CASSRQANTGELFF.

This clonotype ranks as medium-sized. Little can be read into the size of this beta chain, an off-target read in a library designed for alpha chains. The rearrangement joins TRBV6-2 or TRBV6-3 to TRBJ1-5; D is unresolved. In germline, CDR1 is MNHEY, CDR2 SVGEGT. The CDR3 loop spans 13 amino acids. The V and J ends lost 6 bases and 1 base respectively, with 7 bases between them. This CDR3 reads CASRDPSNQPQHF. Written as DNA, the CDR3 is TGTGCCAGCAGAGACCCAAGCAATCAGCCCCAGCATTTT.

By share, this clonotype ranks as medium-sized. The size of this beta chain means little, since it is a stray read in a library made for alpha chains. The chain is built from TRBV12-3 or TRBV12-4 and TRBJ2-6; D perhaps matches TRBD2 (5 bases). The length of the CDR3 is 17 residues. V was cut by 11 bases and J by 1 base, with 21 bases left in between. CDR3 region: CAVYSAPGFSGANVLTF. CDR3 in DNA: TGTGCCGTATATAGCGCGCCAGGTTTTTCTGGGGCCAACGTCCTGACTTTC.

This clonotype occurred many times. The library was designed around alpha chains, so this beta chain is a stray read whose abundance carries little weight. This chain uses TRBV6-1 with TRBJ2-1, with D unresolved. Between the trimmed V and J ends, which lost 9 bases and 5 bases, there was a span of 11 bases. The length of the CDR3 is 12 residues. Germline loops: CDR1 MNHNS, CDR2 SASEGT. The CDR3 here is CASSPRNNEQFF. As DNA, the CDR3 is TGTGCCAGTTCACCTAGGAACAATGAGCAGTTCTTC.

In regard to this clonotype: Because this beta chain is a stray read in a library intended to capture alpha chains, its abundance should not be given much weight. This CDR3 is CASSRLSGSQVNEQFF. For the CDR3, the DNA is TGCGCCAGCAGCCGTCTATCGGGGTCCCAAGTCAATGAGCAGTTCTTC. The chain combines TRBV4-1 with TRBJ2-1; the D gene is possibly TRBD2 (5 bases). Germline assignment: CDR1 MGHRA and CDR2 YSYEKL. The germline V and J ends were trimmed by 4 bases and 6 bases, with 19 bases remaining between them. The CDR3 has 16 residues.

By sample fraction, this clonotype is medium-sized. Since it is a stray read in a library aimed at alpha chains, this beta chain has a size that is not meaningful. The chain uses TRBV6-5 and TRBJ2-1, with TRBD1 matching over 7 bases. Trimming removed 2 bases from V and 9 bases from J; junction bases left unmatched: 4. The germline V gene has CDR1 MNHEY and CDR2 SVGAGI. The CDR3 is made up of 13 amino acids. CDR3 sequence reads: CASSYRGLGEQFF. The CDR3 nucleotides are TGTGCCAGCAGTTACAGGGGGCTCGGTGAGCAGTTCTTC.

This clonotype is labeled medium-sized. Little can be read into the size of this beta chain, an off-target read in a library designed for alpha chains. This CDR3 is CASTGGQGTNTEAFF. CDR3 DNA: TGTGCCAGCACCGGGGGACAGGGGACGAACACTGAAGCTTTCTTT. The J gene is TRBJ1-1, the V gene TRBV28, with 10 bases fitting TRBD1. The length of the CDR3 is 15 residues. The germline V gene has CDR1 MDHEN and CDR2 SYDVKM. The ends lost 7 bases at V and 1 base at J; junction bases unmatched: 6.